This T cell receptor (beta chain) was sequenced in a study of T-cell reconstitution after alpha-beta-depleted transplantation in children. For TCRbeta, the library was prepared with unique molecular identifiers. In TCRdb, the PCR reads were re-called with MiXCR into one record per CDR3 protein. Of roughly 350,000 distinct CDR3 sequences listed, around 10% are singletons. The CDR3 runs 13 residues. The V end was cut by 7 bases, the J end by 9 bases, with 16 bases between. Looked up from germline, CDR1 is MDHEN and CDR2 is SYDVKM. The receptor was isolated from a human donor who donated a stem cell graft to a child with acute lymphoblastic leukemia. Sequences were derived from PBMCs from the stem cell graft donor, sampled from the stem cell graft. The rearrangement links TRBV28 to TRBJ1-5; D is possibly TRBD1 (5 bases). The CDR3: CASTEFGGRPQHF. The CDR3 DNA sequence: TGTGCCAGCACCGAATTCGGGGGACGGCCCCAGCATTTT.